These 29 T cell receptor beta chains came from one sample sequenced in a study of long-term antiretroviral therapy in people with HIV. Investigators performed immunoSEQ version v3.0 at survey level. Sequencing was performed with immunoSEQ multiplex PCR; in TCRdb, only in-frame clones are kept and a portion is missing. The sample shows tens of thousands of clones, approximately 80% of them seen only once. The source was unsorted PBMCs, collected 0.3 years after starting antiretroviral therapy. Source of these receptors: a man over 45 with HIV.

The chain joins TRBV10-3 to TRBJ2-7; 9 positions agree with TRBD2. Germline V lookup: CDR1 ENHRY, CDR2 SYGVKD. J was trimmed by 3 bases and V by 9 bases; bases with no gene match: 9. The CDR3 contains 14 residues. CDR3 coding DNA: TGTGCCATTCGCGGGGGGGGACTAGACTACGAGCAGTACTTC. Protein product: CAIRGGGLDYEQYF.

This chain links TRBV27 with TRBJ1-1, with D uncertain. The CDR3 extends over 14 amino acids. Germline values: CDR1 MNHEY, CDR2 SMNVEV (reference sequence). With 4 bases removed from V and 8 bases from J, the gap between germline ends came to 17 bases. CDR3: CASSYLGRRVEAFF. The CDR3, as DNA: TGTGCCAGCAGTTACTTGGGCCGGCGGGTCGAAGCTTTCTTT.

The count of this clone is one. This chain connects TRBV7-2 to TRBJ1-2, with TRBD1 matching 9 bases. Germline-derived CDR1 and CDR2 are SGHTA and FQGNSA. The CDR3 is 15 amino acids. V shed 2 bases, J shed 4 bases, and the junction held 5 bases outside the gene matches. The DNA for the CDR3 is TGTGCCAGCAGCTTATACAGGGGGCCGAGCTATGGCTACACCTTC. Translation gives CASSLYRGPSYGYTF.

This clone has more than one count but fewer than ten. The chain has TRBV5-5 and TRBJ1-4; D call uncertain. The CDR3 contains 17 residues. Germline V lookup: CDR1 SGHKS, CDR2 YYEKEE (reference sequence). The V gene lost 3 bases and the J gene lost 1 base, with 16 bases spanning the gap. The CDR3 spells CASSSNRVTRTNEKLFF. Here the CDR3 DNA reads TGTGCCAGCAGCTCGAACCGGGTGACCCGAACTAATGAAAAACTGTTTTTT.

The rearrangement joins TRBV7-8 to TRBJ2-2, with unresolved D. The CDR3 consists of 16 residues. Per the germline V gene, CDR1 is SGHVS and CDR2 is FQNEAQ. V was clipped by 2 bases and J by 1 base, with 11 bases between them. The CDR3 DNA is TGTGCCAGCAGCTTATTTTGGCAAATGAACACCGGGGAGCTGTTTTTT. Its protein product is CASSLFWQMNTGELFF.

V and J are TRBV11-2 and TRBJ1-2; TRBD1 might be the D (5 bases). The V end was cut by 6 bases, the J end by 8 bases, with 13 bases between. Germline CDR1 SGHAT, CDR2 FQNNGV. The CDR3 is 12 residues long. The CDR3 protein is CASRPRAGGYTF. The CDR3 coding sequence is TGTGCCAGCAGGCCCAGGGCTGGGGGCTACACCTTC.

The chain joins TRBV6-6 to TRBJ2-7; tentative D call: TRBD2 (5 bases). This CDR3 is 12 amino acids long. The germline V gene has CDR1 MNHNY and CDR2 SVGAGI (reference sequence). Trimming removed 6 bases at V and 7 bases at J, with 13 bases between. CDR3 nucleotides: TGTGCCAGCAGCCCGCGGGCCGAAGAGCAGTACTTC. Translated, it gives CASSPRAEEQYF.

This sequence joins TRBV2 and TRBJ1-2, with D perhaps matching TRBD1 (5 bases). The germline CDR1 and CDR2 sequences are SNHLY and FYNNEI. CDR3 size: 13 residues. Trimming removed 5 bases at V and 4 bases at J, with 11 bases between. CDR3 DNA: TGTGCCAGCAGTTACCAGGGACTCTATGGCTACACCTTC. Amino acid sequence: CASSYQGLYGYTF.

The V gene is TRBV6-5, the J gene TRBJ2-7; possibly TRBD1 for D (6 bases). Germline CDR1 and CDR2: MNHEY and SVGAGI. The V end lost 4 bases, the J end lost 2 bases, and 12 bases lay between the germline ends. The CDR3 is made up of 14 amino acids. This CDR3 is CASSFQGSPYEQYF. As DNA, the CDR3 is TGTGCCAGCAGTTTCCAGGGGTCCCCCTACGAGCAGTACTTC.

This clone was observed a few times. The chain links TRBV4-3 to TRBJ1-6, with D tentatively TRBD1 (6 bases). CDR3 length equals 16 residues. V was clipped by 0 bases and J by 10 bases, with 16 bases between them. Germline CDR1 is LGHNA and CDR2 is YSLEER. The CDR3 region is CASSQDRSDRGSPLHF. For the CDR3, the DNA is TGCGCCAGCAGCCAAGATCGTTCCGATAGGGGGTCACCCCTCCACTTT.

V is TRBV6-5 and J is TRBJ1-2; D call uncertain. Trimming took off 6 bases at V and 2 bases at J, with 13 bases between the two ends. From germline, CDR1 is MNHEY and CDR2 SVGAGI. The CDR3 has 14 residues. The CDR3 loop is CASSQLIQNYGYTF. In DNA, the CDR3 is TGTGCCAGCAGCCAGCTCATTCAAAACTATGGCTACACCTTC.

This clone was picked up a small number of times. V usage is TRBV18 and J usage is TRBJ1-4; D is unclear. CDR3 length equals 13 residues. Trimming cost V 8 bases and J 0 bases, with 7 bases left between them. Germline V gene lookup returns CDR1 KGHSH and CDR2 LQKENI. Here the CDR3 DNA reads TGTGCCAGCCGGATTGCAACTAATGAAAAACTGTTTTTT. It yields the protein CASRIATNEKLFF.

The rearrangement uses TRBV7-9 and TRBJ1-1; D unresolved. This CDR3 spans 16 amino acids. Germline CDR1 and CDR2: SEHNR and FQNEAQ (reference sequence). Trimming cost V 0 bases and J 0 bases, with 11 bases left between them. The CDR3 coding sequence is TGTGCCAGCAGCTTAGCCCAGGCCCTCATGAACACTGAAGCTTTCTTT. This encodes CASSLAQALMNTEAFF.

The chain uses TRBV4-3 and TRBJ2-7, with D hard to call. CDR1 LGHNA and CDR2 YSLEER come from the germline V gene. Trimming removed 1 base at V and 8 bases at J, with 12 bases between. CDR3 length: 13 amino acids. CDR3 nucleotide sequence: TGCGCCAGCAGCCAAGCCTCGGGCGCGCAGCAGTACTTC. This codes for CASSQASGAQQYF.

The J gene is TRBJ1-1, the V gene TRBV27; perhaps TRBD1 as D (5 bases). Germline assignment: CDR1 MNHEY and CDR2 SMNVEV (reference sequence). The CDR3 has 15 residues. V dropped 5 bases and J dropped 0 bases, with 13 bases sitting between them. CDR3 sequence: CASSPLGVMNTEAFF. The CDR3 region has the DNA TGTGCCAGCAGTCCCTTAGGGGTTATGAACACTGAAGCTTTCTTT.

The sample holds a few counts of this clone. This chain connects TRBV14 to TRBJ1-2; D not certain. The CDR3 length is 15 residues. Trimming shortened V by 1 base and J by 0 bases, and 9 bases separated the two germline ends. Germline lookup yields CDR1 SGHDN and CDR2 FVKESK. The CDR3 here is CASSQGLGANYGYTF. The CDR3, as DNA: TGTGCCAGCAGCCAAGGTCTCGGCGCTAACTATGGCTACACCTTC.

The rearrangement links TRBV7-2 to TRBJ1-4; TRBD1 aligns across 8 bases. The V and J ends lost 3 bases and 8 bases, in that order; junction bases with no gene match: 8. Germline-derived CDR1 and CDR2 are SGHTA and FQGNSA. The CDR3 covers 15 residues. The CDR3, as DNA: TGTGCCAGCAGCTTCGACAGGGGCGCGGGGGAAAAACTGTTTTTT. Its protein is CASSFDRGAGEKLFF.

This clone appeared a single time. The gene calls are TRBV15 and TRBJ1-2; D might be TRBD1 (5 bases). Germline V lookup: CDR1 LNHNV, CDR2 YYDKDF (reference sequence). V lost 1 base and J lost 3, with 12 bases in between. The CDR3 has 15 residues. This CDR3 reads CATSRGEGPDYGYTF. The CDR3 bases are TGTGCCACCAGCAGAGGGGAGGGGCCGGACTATGGCTACACCTTC.

The V and J genes are TRBV15 and TRBJ1-1; D is undetermined. This CDR3 contains 15 residues. Germline CDR1 LNHNV, CDR2 YYDKDF (reference sequence). V was clipped by 0 bases and J by 1 base, with 9 bases between them. CDR3 residues: CATSRDLRQNTEAFF. CDR3 coding DNA: TGTGCCACCAGCAGAGATCTTAGACAGAACACTGAAGCTTTCTTT.

This chain links TRBV7-2 with TRBJ2-1; D gene unclear. CDR1 is SGHTA, CDR2 FQGNSA, per germline. Trimming took off 1 base at V and 7 bases at J, with 8 bases between the two ends. The CDR3 has 13 residues. The CDR3 region is CASSLVMANEQFF. In DNA, the CDR3 is TGTGCCAGCAGCTTAGTTATGGCGAATGAGCAGTTCTTC.

The chain couples TRBV28 to TRBJ1-4; tentative D call: TRBD1 (5 bases). CDR1 MDHEN and CDR2 SYDVKM come from the germline V gene. The CDR3 loop spans 16 amino acids. V was cut by 3 bases and J by 7 bases, with 18 bases left in between. CDR3 sequence reads: CASSFRPGHIGEKLFF. CDR3 nucleotides: TGTGCCAGCAGTTTTAGGCCCGGACATATAGGTGAAAAACTGTTTTTT.

This rearrangement joins TRBV10-3 to TRBJ1-2; 8 bases map to TRBD1. The CDR3 runs to 12 residues. CDR1 ENHRY and CDR2 SYGVKD come from the germline V gene. V lost 8 bases, J lost 5 bases, and 4 bases stayed unmatched. CDR3 sequence reads: CAIEDREYGYTF. The CDR3 DNA reads as TGTGCCATCGAGGACAGGGAGTATGGCTACACCTTC.

The rearrangement uses TRBV13 and TRBJ2-7; 7 nucleotides agree with TRBD2. Losses at the gene ends were 6 bases for V and 1 base for J; bases not matched to a gene: 9. The germline gives CDR1 PRHDT, CDR2 FYEKMQ (reference sequence). The CDR3 loop spans 15 amino acids. CDR3 protein: CASSSRWGGSYEQYF. The CDR3 DNA reads TGTGCCAGCAGTTCCCGGTGGGGGGGGTCCTACGAGCAGTACTTC.

The V call is TRBV6-4, the J call TRBJ1-1; D remains unclear. The CDR3 has 13 amino acids. Trimming removed 6 bases at V and 1 base at J, with 9 bases between. The germline V gene encodes CDR1 MRHNA and CDR2 SNTAGT. CDR3 loop: CASSRTANTEAFF. The CDR3, as DNA: TGTGCCAGCAGCAGGACGGCGAACACTGAAGCTTTCTTT.

The chain links TRBV27 to TRBJ1-1, with D unclear. Per the germline V gene, CDR1 is MNHEY and CDR2 is SMNVEV (reference sequence). The CDR3 loop spans 11 amino acids. Trimming cost V 7 bases and J 10 bases, with 13 bases left between them. The CDR3 is CASIYGALAFF. CDR3 nucleotides: TGTGCCAGCATCTATGGTGCCTTAGCTTTCTTT.

This chain links TRBV6-1 with TRBJ2-7, with 12 bases fitting TRBD2. V dropped 4 bases and J dropped 2; count of bases not matched to a gene: 3. The CDR3 consists of 15 residues. The germline V gene encodes CDR1 MNHNS and CDR2 SASEGT. As DNA, the CDR3 is TGTGCCAGCAGTGGGCGACTAGCGGGAGCCTACGAGCAGTACTTC. Translation: CASSGRLAGAYEQYF.

The chain recombines TRBV28 with TRBJ1-1; possible D gene TRBD1, 5 bases. CDR1 and CDR2 (germline): MDHEN, SYDVKM. Trimming removed 5 bases from V and 5 bases from J, with 18 bases in between. This CDR3 has 15 residues. The DNA of the CDR3 is TGTGCCAGCAGTCCCACTTGGGGCGCCAGGACTGAAGCTTTCTTT. It is translated as CASSPTWGARTEAFF.

This rearrangement joins TRBV6-5 to TRBJ2-7; D uncertain. The CDR3 contains 15 residues. Trimming removed 5 bases at V and 3 bases at J, with 17 bases between. Germline assignment: CDR1 MNHEY and CDR2 SVGAGI. DNA for the CDR3: TGTGCCAGCAGTCGCTTTTCGGACGGACGCTACGAGCAGTACTTC. Its protein product is CASSRFSDGRYEQYF.

V usage is TRBV2 and J usage is TRBJ1-1; TRBD1 is a possible D gene (6 bases). This CDR3 has 14 residues. Trimming took 6 bases from V and 4 from J, leaving 15 bases between them. Germline V gene data show CDR1 as SNHLY and CDR2 as FYNNEI. The CDR3 is CASRQGVSRTEAFF. In nucleotides, the CDR3 is TGTGCCAGCAGACAGGGCGTATCCCGCACTGAAGCTTTCTTT. Together with reference TRBV2 and TRBJ1-1, the CDR3 gives the full variable domain: EPEVTQTPSHQVTQMGQEVILRCVPISNHLYFYWYRQILGQKVEFLVSFYNNEISEKSEIFDDQFSVERPDGSNFTLKIRSTKLEDSAMYFCASRQGVSRTEAFFGQGTRLTVV.